The clone carrying this T cell receptor (beta chain) was counted many times. Libraries were prepared by immunoSEQ multiplex PCR; TCRdb keeps only in-frame clonotypes and omits some of them. In the table there are hundreds of thousands of clones, around four fifths of which are singletons. This entry comes from a study of shared clonotypes between healthy human individuals. The sequence was obtained from a woman aged 30 to 39 in good health. Sequenced sample: memory CD4+ T cells sorted from blood. Subset given: CD45RA-negative fraction.

The CDR3 DNA reads as TGTGCCAGCAGTCTCAAAAAGGGGATAGATGGCTACACCTTC. Its protein is CASSLKKGIDGYTF. The gene calls are TRBV6-1 and TRBJ1-2; D is perhaps TRBD1 (5 bases). Trimming shortened V by 5 bases and J by 6 bases, and 16 bases separated the two germline ends. The CDR3 loop spans 14 amino acids. Germline V gene lookup returns CDR1 MNHNS and CDR2 SASEGT.